This T cell receptor (beta chain) came from a study of CD8 T cells in ankylosing spondylitis. The germline gives CDR1 SGHTA, CDR2 FQGTGA. Trimming shortened V by 0 bases and J by 0 bases, and 15 bases separated the two germline ends. CDR3 size: 19 residues. MiXCR was run by TCRdb on the 5' RACE reads, yielding one entry per CDR3 protein. The data contain around 340,000 distinct CDR3 sequences, 20% of them singletons. The sample taken for sequencing was blood, either unsorted or a sorted T cell fraction (not recorded which). V usage is TRBV7-3 and J usage is TRBJ2-6, with D perhaps assigned TRBD1 or TRBD2 (5 bases each). This receptor was identified in a male donor with ankylosing spondylitis or in good health (not recorded which). The chain's CDR3 is CASSLTPRGLDSGANVLTF. The CDR3 DNA reads as TGTGCCAGCAGCTTAACTCCGAGGGGTTTGGACTCTGGGGCCAACGTCCTGACTTTC.